This T cell receptor (beta chain) was recorded in a study of T cell repertoires in cytomegalovirus infection. This CDR3 region has 12 residues. Trimming stripped 4 bases from V and 5 bases from J, with 8 bases between. The germline CDR1 and CDR2 sequences are LNHDA and SQIVND (reference sequence). From the reads, TCRdb called clonotypes with MiXCR, one entry per CDR3 protein. The profile shows approximately 990,000 distinct CDR3 sequences, roughly 30% of them singletons. At least ten counts were recorded for this clonotype. Antigen: not known. This receptor was obtained from a human donor in good health (CMV status not recorded). Some clones in this sample may be carry-over from other donors' samples. This sample comprised cultured CD8+ T cells from PBMCs, obtained from culture after CMV antigen stimulation. This chain uses TRBV19 with TRBJ1-1, with D perhaps TRBD1 (6 bases). As DNA, the CDR3 is TGTGCCAGTAGTACCAGGGGAACTGAAGCTTTCTTT. The encoded protein is CASSTRGTEAFF.